This T cell receptor (beta chain) was recovered during a study of T cell responses to AZD1222 COVID-19 vaccine. CDR3 length equals 13 residues. The V gene's germline CDR1 is MNHEY and CDR2 SVGAGI. V lost 2 bases, J lost 1 base, and 5 bases lay in between. Study results and caveats: Only a handful of people who got AZD1222 tested seropositive at baseline.

Method: immunoSEQ multiplex PCR; TCRdb's copy keeps in-frame clones and lacks some. The sample carries about 200,000 clones, about 93% recorded once. In the case of this clone: Its cognate antigen is unknown.

The material was peripheral blood, obtained on day 0 of MenACWY control vaccination. The chain joins TRBV6-5 to TRBJ1-1, with D unclear. This sequence was found in an adult in good health. The DNA for the CDR3 is TGTGCCAGCAGTTACGCGGAGAACACTGAAGCTTTCTTT. Residues: CASSYAENTEAFF.